This T cell receptor (beta chain) derives from a study of blood T cell repertoires in COVID-19. Study-level information: The analysed material was cDNA or gDNA that came from T cells, B-cell-depleted T cells, or PBMCs.

Participants were placed into cohorts based on the clinical history they reported. Germline-derived CDR1 and CDR2 are SGHRS and YFSETQ. This CDR3 spans 15 amino acids. Trimming took off 2 bases at V and 0 bases at J, with 9 bases between the two ends. The repertoire was sequenced with immunoSEQ multiplex PCR; TCRdb's copy has only in-frame clones and lacks some. The sample lists about 160,000 clones; approximately 80% were seen once. The clonotype comes from a man aged 35-49 years who had recovered from COVID-19. The rearrangement uses TRBV5-1 and TRBJ2-4; D not resolved. The sequencing input was PBMCs or T cells enriched from blood (not recorded which). DNA for the CDR3: TGCGCCAGCAGCTTAATGGGCCCAGCCAAAAACATTCAGTACTTC. As protein: CASSLMGPAKNIQYF.